These 3 T cell receptor beta chains originate from one sample sequenced in a study of blood T cell repertoires in COVID-19. Sequencing used immunoSEQ multiplex PCR; TCRdb keeps in-frame clones, though not all of them. The table shows some 200,000 clones, with around 80% occurring only once. Sequenced material: peripheral blood. These receptors all come from a man aged 45-65 years with active or convalescent COVID-19.

This clone is a singleton in its sample. The gene calls are TRBV6-2 or TRBV6-3 and TRBJ1-1, with D unclear. V was trimmed by 4 bases and J by 7 bases, leaving 16 bases between them. The germline V gene encodes CDR1 MNHEY and CDR2 SVGEGT. There are 14 residues in the CDR3. The CDR3 sequence is CASSWWALEGEAFF. CDR3 in DNA: TGTGCCAGCAGTTGGTGGGCCCTGGAGGGTGAAGCTTTCTTT.

The chain employs TRBV12-3 or TRBV12-4 and TRBJ1-2; D is undetermined. This CDR3 is 13 amino acids long. V shed 7 bases and J shed 8 bases, with 17 bases lying between them. CDR3 residues: CASTPVTGAGYTF. Written as DNA, the CDR3 is TGTGCCAGCACCCCAGTCACCGGAGCGGGCTACACCTTC.

The chain couples TRBV11-2 to TRBJ2-1; the match to TRBD2 covers 8 bases. This CDR3 contains 18 residues. V lost 3 bases and J lost 2; bases outside the gene matches: 12. Germline V lookup: CDR1 SGHAT, CDR2 FQNNGV. CDR3 sequence reads: CASSFSFGTGGPYNEQFF. As DNA, the CDR3 is TGTGCCAGCAGCTTTTCCTTTGGTACGGGAGGGCCCTACAATGAGCAGTTCTTC.